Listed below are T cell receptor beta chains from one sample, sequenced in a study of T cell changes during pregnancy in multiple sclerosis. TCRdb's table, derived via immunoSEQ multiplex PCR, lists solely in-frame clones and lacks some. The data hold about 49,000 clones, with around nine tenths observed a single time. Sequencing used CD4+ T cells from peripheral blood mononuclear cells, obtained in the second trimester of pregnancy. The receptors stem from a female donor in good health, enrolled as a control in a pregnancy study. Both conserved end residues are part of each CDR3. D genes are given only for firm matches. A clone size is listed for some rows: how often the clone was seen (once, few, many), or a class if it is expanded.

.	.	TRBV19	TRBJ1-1	CASRPGDRYTEAFF	TGTGCCAGTAGACCAGGGGATAGGTACACTGAAGCTTTCTTT
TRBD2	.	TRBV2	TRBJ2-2	CASISRQSGAGELFF	TGTGCCAGCATCTCAAGGCAGAGCGGGGCCGGGGAGCTGTTTTTT
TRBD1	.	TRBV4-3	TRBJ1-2	CASSQDRGSGGKVYGYTF	TGCGCCAGCAGCCAAGATAGGGGCTCAGGGGGCAAGGTCTATGGCTACACCTTC
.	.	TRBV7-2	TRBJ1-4	CASSLSTSINEKLFF	TGTGCCAGCAGCTTAAGTACTTCCATTAATGAAAAACTGTTTTTT
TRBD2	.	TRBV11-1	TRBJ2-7	CASSLTGTSGSYEQYF	TGTGCCAGCAGCTTAACCGGGACTAGCGGCTCCTACGAGCAGTACTTC
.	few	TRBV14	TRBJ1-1	CASSPRVKDTEAFF	TGTGCCAGCAGCCCGCGGGTGAAGGACACTGAAGCTTTCTTT
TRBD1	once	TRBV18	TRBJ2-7	CASSPKTGDYEQYF	TGTGCCAGCTCACCCAAGACAGGGGACTACGAGCAGTACTTC
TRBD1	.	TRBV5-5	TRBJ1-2	CASSFSRQGGVGYTF	TGTGCCAGCAGCTTTTCTCGACAGGGAGGTGTAGGCTACACCTTC
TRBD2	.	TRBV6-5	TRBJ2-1	CASSSGLSGVQFF	TGTGCCAGCAGTTCGGGGCTTAGCGGGGTGCAGTTCTTC
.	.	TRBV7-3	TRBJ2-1	CASSLASSLNEQFF	TGTGCCAGCAGCTTAGCTAGCTCTCTCAATGAGCAGTTCTTC
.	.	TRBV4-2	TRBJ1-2	CASGGDGFVNYGYTF	TGTGCCAGCGGCGGGGACGGATTTGTTAACTATGGCTACACCTTC
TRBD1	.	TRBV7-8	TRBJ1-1	CASSSYTGGGGTEAFF	TGTGCCAGCAGCTCATACACAGGGGGCGGTGGCACTGAAGCTTTCTTT
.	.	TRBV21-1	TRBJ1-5	CASRPMDSFNQPQHF	TGTGCCAGCAGGCCAATGGACAGTTTCAATCAGCCCCAGCATTTT
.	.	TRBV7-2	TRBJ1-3	CASSVRVDGNTIYF	TGTGCCAGCAGTGTCAGGGTGGATGGAAACACCATATATTTT
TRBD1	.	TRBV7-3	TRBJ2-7	CASSLGSWDRGYEQYF	TGTGCCAGCAGCTTAGGTTCCTGGGACAGGGGCTACGAGCAGTACTTC
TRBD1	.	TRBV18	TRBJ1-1	CASSPPTGRHTEAFF	TGTGCCAGCTCACCACCGACAGGGAGGCACACTGAAGCTTTCTTT
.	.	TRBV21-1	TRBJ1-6	CASSKVGQEKAYSPLHF	TGTGCCAGCAGCAAAGTTGGGCAGGAAAAAGCCTATTCACCCCTCCACTTT
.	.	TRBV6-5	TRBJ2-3	CASSYAPATGERYF	TGTGCCAGCAGTTACGCCCCAGCCACGGGGGAGCGGTATTTT
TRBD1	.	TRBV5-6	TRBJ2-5	CASSPGTGRQYF	TGTGCCAGCAGCCCCGGGACAGGGCGCCAGTACTTC
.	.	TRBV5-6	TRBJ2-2	CASSEDRNTGELFF	TGTGCCAGCAGCGAGGACAGGAACACCGGGGAGCTGTTTTTT
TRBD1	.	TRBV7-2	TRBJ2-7	CASSSQGPHEQYF	TGTGCCAGCAGCTCACAGGGGCCCCACGAGCAGTACTTC
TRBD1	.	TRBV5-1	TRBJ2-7	CASSGTQGLSYEQYF	TGCGCCAGCAGCGGGACACAGGGGCTCTCCTACGAGCAGTACTTC
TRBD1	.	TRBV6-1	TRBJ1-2	CASSGLDRATYGYTF	TGTGCCAGCAGTGGACTAGACAGGGCTACCTATGGCTACACCTTC
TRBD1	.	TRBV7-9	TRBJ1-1	CASSLATGGTEAFF	TGTGCCAGCAGCCTAGCGACAGGGGGCACTGAAGCTTTCTTT
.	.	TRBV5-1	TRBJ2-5	CASSVTGSQETQYF	TGCGCCAGCAGCGTGACAGGTTCCCAAGAGACCCAGTACTTC
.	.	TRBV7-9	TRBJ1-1	CASSLRGGAGTEAFF	TGTGCCAGCAGTCTCCGGGGGGGCGCAGGCACTGAAGCTTTCTTT
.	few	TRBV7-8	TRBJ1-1	CASSWNTRKTLRNTEAFF	TGTGCCAGCAGCTGGAACACTAGGAAAACTCTGAGGAACACTGAAGCTTTCTTT
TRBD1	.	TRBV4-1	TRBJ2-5	CASSQTGGDEETQYF	TGCGCCAGCAGCCAGACAGGGGGCGATGAAGAGACCCAGTACTTC
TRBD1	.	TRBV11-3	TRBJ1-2	CASSLDQGAGDGYTF	TGTGCCAGCAGCTTAGATCAGGGGGCAGGAGATGGCTACACCTTC
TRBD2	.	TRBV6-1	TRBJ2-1	CASGGLAGWDEQFF	TGTGCCAGTGGGGGACTAGCGGGGTGGGATGAGCAGTTCTTC
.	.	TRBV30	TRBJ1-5	CAWSVGQSNQPQHF	TGTGCCTGGAGTGTTGGACAGAGCAATCAGCCCCAGCATTTT
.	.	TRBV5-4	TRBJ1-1	CASSSQTGIEAFF	TGTGCCAGCAGCTCCCAAACAGGTATTGAAGCTTTCTTT
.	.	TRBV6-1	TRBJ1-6	CASSEDSDSPLHF	TGTGCCAGCAGTGAAGATTCAGATTCACCCCTCCACTTT
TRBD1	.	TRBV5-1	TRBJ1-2	CASSHDRGGYTF	TGCGCCAGCAGCCATGACAGGGGCGGCTACACCTTC
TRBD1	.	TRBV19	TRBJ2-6	CASSPGQGGPGANVLTF	TGTGCCAGTAGTCCGGGACAGGGAGGCCCTGGGGCCAACGTCCTGACTTTC
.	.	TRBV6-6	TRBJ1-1	CASSPLQREGTEAFF	TGTGCCAGCAGCCCCCTTCAAAGAGAGGGCACTGAAGCTTTCTTT
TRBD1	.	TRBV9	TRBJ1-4	CASSTRQGPNEKLFF	TGTGCCAGCAGCACCAGACAGGGCCCAAATGAAAAACTGTTTTTT
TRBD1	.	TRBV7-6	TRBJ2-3	CASSLAGQSTDTQYF	TGTGCCAGCAGCTTAGCGGGACAGAGCACAGATACGCAGTATTTT
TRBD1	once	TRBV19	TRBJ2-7	CASSGQGYYEQYF	TGTGCCAGTAGCGGACAGGGGTACTACGAGCAGTACTTC
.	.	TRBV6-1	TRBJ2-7	CASSPRRDSYEQYF	TGTGCCAGCAGTCCCCGCAGGGACTCCTACGAGCAGTACTTC